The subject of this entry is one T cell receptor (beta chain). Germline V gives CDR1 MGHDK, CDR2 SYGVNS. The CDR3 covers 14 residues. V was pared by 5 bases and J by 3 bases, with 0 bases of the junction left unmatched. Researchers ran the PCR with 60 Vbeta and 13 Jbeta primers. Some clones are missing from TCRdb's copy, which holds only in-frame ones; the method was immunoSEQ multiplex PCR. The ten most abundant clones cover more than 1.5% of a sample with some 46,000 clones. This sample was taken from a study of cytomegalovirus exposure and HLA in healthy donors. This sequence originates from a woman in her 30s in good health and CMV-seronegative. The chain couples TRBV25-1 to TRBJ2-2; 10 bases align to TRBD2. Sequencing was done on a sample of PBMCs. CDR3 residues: CASSLAGDTGELFF. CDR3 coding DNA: TGTGCCAGCAGTCTAGCGGGAGACACCGGGGAGCTGTTTTTT.